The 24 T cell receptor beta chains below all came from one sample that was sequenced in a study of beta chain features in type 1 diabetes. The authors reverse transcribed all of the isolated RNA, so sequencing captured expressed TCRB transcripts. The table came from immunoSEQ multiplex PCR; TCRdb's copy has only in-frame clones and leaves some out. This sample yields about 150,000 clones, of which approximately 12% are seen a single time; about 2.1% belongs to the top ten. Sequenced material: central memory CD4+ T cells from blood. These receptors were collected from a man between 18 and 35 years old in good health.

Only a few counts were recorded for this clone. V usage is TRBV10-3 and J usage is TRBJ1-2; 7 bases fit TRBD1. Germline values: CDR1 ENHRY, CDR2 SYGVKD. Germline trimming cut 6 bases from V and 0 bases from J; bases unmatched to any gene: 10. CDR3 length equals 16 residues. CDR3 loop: CAISPLDRLSNYGYTF. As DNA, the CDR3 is TGTGCCATCAGCCCCCTGGACAGGCTTTCTAACTATGGCTACACCTTC.

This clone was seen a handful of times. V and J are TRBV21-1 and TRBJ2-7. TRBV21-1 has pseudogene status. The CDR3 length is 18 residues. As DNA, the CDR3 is TGTGCCAGCAGCACCCCGTTAAACCGGGACCGCGAGAGAGGAGAGCAGTACTTC. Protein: CASSTPLNRDRERGEQYF.

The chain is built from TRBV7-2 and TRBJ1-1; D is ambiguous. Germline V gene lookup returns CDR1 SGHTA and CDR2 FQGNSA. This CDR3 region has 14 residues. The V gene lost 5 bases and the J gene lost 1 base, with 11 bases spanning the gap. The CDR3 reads CASSDPHENTEAFF. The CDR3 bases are TGTGCCAGCAGCGACCCACACGAGAACACTGAAGCTTTCTTT.

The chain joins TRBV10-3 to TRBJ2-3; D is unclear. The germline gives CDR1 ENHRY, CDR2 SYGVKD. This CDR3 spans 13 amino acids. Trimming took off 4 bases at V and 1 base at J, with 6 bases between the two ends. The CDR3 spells CAISGERTDTQYF. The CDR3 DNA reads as TGTGCCATCAGTGGAGAGCGCACAGATACGCAGTATTTT.

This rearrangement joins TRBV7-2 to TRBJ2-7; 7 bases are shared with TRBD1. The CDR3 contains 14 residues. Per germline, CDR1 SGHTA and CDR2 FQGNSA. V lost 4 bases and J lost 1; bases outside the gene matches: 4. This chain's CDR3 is CASSSYRGSYEQYF. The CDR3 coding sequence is TGTGCCAGCAGCTCATACAGGGGTTCCTACGAGCAGTACTTC.

This CDR3 is CASRLEPTFPYEQYF. The CDR3, as DNA: TGTGCCAGCAGATTGGAGCCTACCTTTCCCTACGAGCAGTACTTC. The chain has TRBV6-5 and TRBJ2-7; no clear D. This CDR3 has 15 amino acids. Germline CDR1 is MNHEY and CDR2 is SVGAGI. Deletions cut 6 bases from V and 2 bases from J, with 17 bases between.

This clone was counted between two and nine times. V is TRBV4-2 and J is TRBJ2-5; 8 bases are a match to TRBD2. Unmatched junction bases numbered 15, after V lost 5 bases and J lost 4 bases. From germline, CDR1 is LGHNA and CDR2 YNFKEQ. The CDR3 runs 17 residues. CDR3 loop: CASSKSTGGAGAETQYF. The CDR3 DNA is TGTGCCAGCAGCAAAAGCACCGGGGGGGCAGGTGCAGAGACCCAGTACTTC.

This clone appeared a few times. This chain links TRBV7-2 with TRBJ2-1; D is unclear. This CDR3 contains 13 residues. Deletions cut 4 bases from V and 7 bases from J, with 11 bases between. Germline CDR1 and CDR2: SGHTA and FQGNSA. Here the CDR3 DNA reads TGTGCCAGCAGCTACCGGACGCAGAATGAGCAGTTCTTC. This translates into CASSYRTQNEQFF.

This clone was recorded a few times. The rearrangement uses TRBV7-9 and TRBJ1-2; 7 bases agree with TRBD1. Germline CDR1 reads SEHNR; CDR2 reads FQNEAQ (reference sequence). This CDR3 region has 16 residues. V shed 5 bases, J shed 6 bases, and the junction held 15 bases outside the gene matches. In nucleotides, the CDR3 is TGTGCCAGCAGCCTACGGGGGACAGACCCCCTCCATGGCTACACCTTC. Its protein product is CASSLRGTDPLHGYTF.

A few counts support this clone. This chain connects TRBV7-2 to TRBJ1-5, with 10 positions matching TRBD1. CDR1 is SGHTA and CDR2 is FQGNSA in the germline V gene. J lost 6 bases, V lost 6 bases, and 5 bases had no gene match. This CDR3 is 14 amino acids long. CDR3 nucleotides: TGTGCCAGCAGTCTGACAGGGGGCGGTCAGCCCCAGCATTTT. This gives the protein CASSLTGGGQPQHF.

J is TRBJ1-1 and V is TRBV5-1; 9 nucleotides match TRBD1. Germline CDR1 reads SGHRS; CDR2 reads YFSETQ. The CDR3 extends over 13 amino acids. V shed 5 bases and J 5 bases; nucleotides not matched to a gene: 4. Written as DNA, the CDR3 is TGCGCCAGCAGTAGAGACAGGGGGACTGAAGCTTTCTTT. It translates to CASSRDRGTEAFF.

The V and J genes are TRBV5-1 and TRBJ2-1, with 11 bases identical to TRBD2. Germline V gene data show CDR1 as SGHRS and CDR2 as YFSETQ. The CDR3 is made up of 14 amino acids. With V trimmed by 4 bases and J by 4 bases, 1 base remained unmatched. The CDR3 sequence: CASSRTSGYNEQFF. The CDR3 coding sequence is TGCGCCAGCAGCAGGACTAGCGGGTACAATGAGCAGTTCTTC.

This CDR3 is CASSLTAGMNTEAFF. DNA for the CDR3: TGTGCCAGCAGCTTAACGGCAGGGATGAACACTGAAGCTTTCTTT. The rearrangement links TRBV7-3 to TRBJ1-1; D perhaps matches TRBD1 (5 bases). V lost 0 bases to trimming and J lost 0 bases, with 8 bases between them. The germline V gene has CDR1 SGHTA and CDR2 FQGTGA. The CDR3 covers 15 residues.

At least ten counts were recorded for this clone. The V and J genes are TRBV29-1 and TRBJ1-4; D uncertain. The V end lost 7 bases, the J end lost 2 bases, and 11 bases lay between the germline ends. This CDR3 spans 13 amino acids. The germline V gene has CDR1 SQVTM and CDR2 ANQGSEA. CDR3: CSAAARTNEKLFF. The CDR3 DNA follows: TGCAGCGCCGCGGCCAGGACTAATGAAAAACTGTTTTTT.

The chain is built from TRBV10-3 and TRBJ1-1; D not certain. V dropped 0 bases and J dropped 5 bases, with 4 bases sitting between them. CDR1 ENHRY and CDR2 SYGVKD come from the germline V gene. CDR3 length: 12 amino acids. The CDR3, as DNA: TGTGCCATCAGTGAGTCAGTGACTGAAGCTTTCTTT. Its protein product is CAISESVTEAFF.

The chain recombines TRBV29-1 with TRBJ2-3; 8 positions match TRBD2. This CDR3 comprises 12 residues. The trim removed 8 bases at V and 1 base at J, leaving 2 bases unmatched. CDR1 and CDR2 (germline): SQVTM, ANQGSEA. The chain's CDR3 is CSFGGGTDTQYF. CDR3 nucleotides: TGCAGCTTCGGGGGGGGCACAGATACGCAGTATTTT.

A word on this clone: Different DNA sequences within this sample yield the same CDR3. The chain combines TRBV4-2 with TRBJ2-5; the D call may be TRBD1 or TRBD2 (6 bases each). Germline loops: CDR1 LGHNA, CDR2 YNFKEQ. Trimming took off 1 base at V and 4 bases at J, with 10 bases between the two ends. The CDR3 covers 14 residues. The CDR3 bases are TGTGCCAGCAGCCAAGGAGGGGGGACAGAGACCCAGTACTTC. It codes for CASSQGGGTETQYF.

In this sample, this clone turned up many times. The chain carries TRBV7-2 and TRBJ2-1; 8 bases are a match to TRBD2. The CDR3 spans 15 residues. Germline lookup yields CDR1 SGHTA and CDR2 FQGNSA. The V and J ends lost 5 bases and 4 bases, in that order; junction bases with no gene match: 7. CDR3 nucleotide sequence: TGTGCCAGCAGCGCCGGGACTAGATCATACAATGAGCAGTTCTTC. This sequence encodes CASSAGTRSYNEQFF.

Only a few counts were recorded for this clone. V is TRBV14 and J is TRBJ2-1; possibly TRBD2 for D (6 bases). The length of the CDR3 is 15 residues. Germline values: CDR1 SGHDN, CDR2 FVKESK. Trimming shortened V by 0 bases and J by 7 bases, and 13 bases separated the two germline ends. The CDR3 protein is CASSQERLRGNEQFF. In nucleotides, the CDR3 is TGTGCCAGCAGCCAAGAACGCCTTCGGGGGAATGAGCAGTTCTTC.

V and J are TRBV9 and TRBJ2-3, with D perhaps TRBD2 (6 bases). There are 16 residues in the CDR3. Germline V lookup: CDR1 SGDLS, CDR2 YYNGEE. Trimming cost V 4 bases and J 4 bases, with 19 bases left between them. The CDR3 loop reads CASSQRWGRNPDTQYF. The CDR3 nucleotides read TGTGCCAGCAGCCAAAGATGGGGGAGGAACCCAGATACGCAGTATTTT.

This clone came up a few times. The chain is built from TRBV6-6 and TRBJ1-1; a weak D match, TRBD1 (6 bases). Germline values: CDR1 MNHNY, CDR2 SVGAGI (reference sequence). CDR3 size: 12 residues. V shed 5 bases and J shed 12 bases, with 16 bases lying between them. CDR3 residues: CASSVPGQIPFF. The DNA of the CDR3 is TGTGCCAGCAGTGTACCGGGACAAATACCTTTCTTT.

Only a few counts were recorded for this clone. CDR3 coding DNA: TGTGCCAGCGGACAGTTCGGCTCTGGGGCCAACGTCCTGACTTTC. It is translated as CASGQFGSGANVLTF. The genes are TRBV28 and TRBJ2-6, with a weak D call TRBD1 (6 bases). V was shortened by 8 bases and J by 0 bases, with 11 bases between the two germline ends. The V gene's germline CDR1 is MDHEN and CDR2 SYDVKM. The CDR3 contains 15 residues.

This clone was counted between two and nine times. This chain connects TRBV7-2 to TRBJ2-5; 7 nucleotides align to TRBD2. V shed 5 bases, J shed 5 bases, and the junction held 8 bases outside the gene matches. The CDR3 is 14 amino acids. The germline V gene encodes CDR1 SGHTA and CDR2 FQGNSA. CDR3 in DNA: TGTGCCAGCAGCCTCGGGGAGGGCCATGAGACCCAGTACTTC. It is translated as CASSLGEGHETQYF.

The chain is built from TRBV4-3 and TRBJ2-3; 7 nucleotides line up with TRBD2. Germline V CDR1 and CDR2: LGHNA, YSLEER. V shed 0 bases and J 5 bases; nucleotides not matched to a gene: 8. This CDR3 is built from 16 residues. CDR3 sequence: CASSQEGAGRGDTQYF. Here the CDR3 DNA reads TGCGCCAGCAGCCAAGAGGGAGCGGGAAGGGGAGATACGCAGTATTTT.